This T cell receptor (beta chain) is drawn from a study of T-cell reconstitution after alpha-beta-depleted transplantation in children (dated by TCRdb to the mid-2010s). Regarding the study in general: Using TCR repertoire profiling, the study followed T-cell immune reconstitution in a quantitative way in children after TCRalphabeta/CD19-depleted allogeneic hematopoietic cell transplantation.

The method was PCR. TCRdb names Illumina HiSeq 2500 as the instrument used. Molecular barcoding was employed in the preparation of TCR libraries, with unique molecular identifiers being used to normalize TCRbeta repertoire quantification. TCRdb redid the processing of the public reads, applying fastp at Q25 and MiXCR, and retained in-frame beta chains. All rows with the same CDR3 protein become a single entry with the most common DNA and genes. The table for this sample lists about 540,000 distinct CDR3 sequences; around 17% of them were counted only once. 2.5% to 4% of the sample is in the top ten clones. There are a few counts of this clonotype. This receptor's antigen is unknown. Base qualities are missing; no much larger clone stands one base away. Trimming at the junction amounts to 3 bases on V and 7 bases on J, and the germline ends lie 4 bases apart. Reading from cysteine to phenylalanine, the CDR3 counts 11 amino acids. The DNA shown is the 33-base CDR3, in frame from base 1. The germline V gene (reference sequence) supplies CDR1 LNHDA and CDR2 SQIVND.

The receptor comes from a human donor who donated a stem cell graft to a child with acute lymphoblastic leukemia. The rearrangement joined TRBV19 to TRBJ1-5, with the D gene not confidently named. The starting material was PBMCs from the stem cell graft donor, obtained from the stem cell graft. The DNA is TGTGCCAGTAGTATCGGCCAGCCCCAGCATTTT. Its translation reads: CASSIGQPQHF. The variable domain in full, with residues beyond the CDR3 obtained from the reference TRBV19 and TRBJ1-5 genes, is DGGITQSPKYLFRKEGQNVTLSCEQNLNHDAMYWYRQDPGQGLRLIYYSQIVNDFQKGDIAEGYSVSREKKESFPLTVTSAQKNPTAFYLCASSIGQPQHFGDGTRLSIL.